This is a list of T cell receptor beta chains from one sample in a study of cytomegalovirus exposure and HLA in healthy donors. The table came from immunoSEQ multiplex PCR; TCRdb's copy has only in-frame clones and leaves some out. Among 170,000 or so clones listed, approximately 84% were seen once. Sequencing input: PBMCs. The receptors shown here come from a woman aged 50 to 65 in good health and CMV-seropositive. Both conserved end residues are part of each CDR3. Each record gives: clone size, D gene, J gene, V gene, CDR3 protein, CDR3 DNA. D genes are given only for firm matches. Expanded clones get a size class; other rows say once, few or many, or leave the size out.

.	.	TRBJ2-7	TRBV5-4	CASSAFQGSYEQYF	TGTGCCAGCAGCGCATTCCAGGGGTCCTACGAGCAGTACTTC
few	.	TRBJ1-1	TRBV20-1	CSARVLEFEFF	TGCAGTGCTAGAGTCCTTGAGTTTGAGTTCTTT
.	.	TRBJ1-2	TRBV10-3	CAITTQGDYGYTF	TGTGCCATCACAACCCAGGGTGACTATGGCTACACCTTC
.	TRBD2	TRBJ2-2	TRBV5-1	CASSLDLAGRGELFF	TGCGCCAGCAGCTTGGATCTAGCGGGCCGCGGGGAGCTGTTTTTT
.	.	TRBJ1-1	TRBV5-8	CASSLADRQVSDTEAFF	TGTGCCAGCAGCTTGGCCGATCGACAGGTAAGTGACACTGAAGCTTTCTTT
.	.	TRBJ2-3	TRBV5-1	CASSSEGRTDTQYF	TGCGCCAGCAGCTCGGAGGGACGGACAGATACGCAGTATTTT
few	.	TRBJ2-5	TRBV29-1	CSTRGAPQETQYF	TGCAGCACTAGAGGTGCTCCCCAAGAGACCCAGTACTTC
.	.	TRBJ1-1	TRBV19	CASSIVPGTEAFF	TGTGCCAGTAGTATAGTCCCGGGGACTGAAGCTTTCTTT
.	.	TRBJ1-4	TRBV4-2	CASSQEEGAGSNEKLFF	TGTGCCAGCAGCCAAGAGGAGGGAGCAGGATCTAATGAAAAACTGTTTTTT
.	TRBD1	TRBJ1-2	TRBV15	CATSGESTGGRRGYTF	TGTGCCACCAGCGGAGAGAGCACAGGGGGACGTCGGGGCTACACCTTC